This record looks at one TCR beta chain sequence and its context. This record belongs to a study of T cell changes during pregnancy in multiple sclerosis. The CDR3 consists of 18 residues. The V end was cut by 1 base, the J end by 0 bases, with 16 bases between. The germline gives CDR1 MNHNS, CDR2 SASEGT. Assay used: immunoSEQ multiplex PCR; TCRdb lists only in-frame clones, some missing. The sample lists some 40,000 clones; around 87% were seen once. This rearrangement joins TRBV6-1 to TRBJ2-1; D possibly corresponds to TRBD2 (6 bases). This clonotype was sampled from a female donor with multiple sclerosis, enrolled in a pregnancy study. The sample was CD4+ T cells from peripheral blood mononuclear cells, taken in the second trimester of pregnancy. CDR3 sequence reads: CASSEVLGGAGSYNEQFF. CDR3 sequence (DNA): TGTGCCAGCAGTGAAGTTTTAGGCGGGGCAGGCTCCTACAATGAGCAGTTCTTC.